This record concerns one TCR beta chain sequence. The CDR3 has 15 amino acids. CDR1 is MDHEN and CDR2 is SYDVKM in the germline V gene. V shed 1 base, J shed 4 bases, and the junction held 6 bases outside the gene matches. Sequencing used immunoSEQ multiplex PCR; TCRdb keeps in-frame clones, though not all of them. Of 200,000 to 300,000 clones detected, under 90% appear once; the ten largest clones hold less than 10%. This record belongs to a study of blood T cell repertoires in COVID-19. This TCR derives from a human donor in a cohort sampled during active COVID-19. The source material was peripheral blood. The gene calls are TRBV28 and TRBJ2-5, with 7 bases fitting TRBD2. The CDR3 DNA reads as TGTGCCAGCAGTTTATCGGACCCGGGGGGAGAGACCCAGTACTTC. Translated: CASSLSDPGGETQYF. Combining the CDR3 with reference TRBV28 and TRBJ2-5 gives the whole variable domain DVKVTQSSRYLVKRTGEKVFLECVQDMDHENMFWYRQDPGLGLRLIYFSYDVKMKEKGDIPEGYSVSREKKERFSLILESASTNQTSMYLCASSLSDPGGETQYFGPGTRLLVL.